This T cell receptor beta chain was retrieved from a study of pediatric ulcerative colitis. Germline CDR1 reads MNHEY; CDR2 reads SMNVEV (reference sequence). This CDR3 is built from 13 residues. V lost 0 bases and J 5 bases, leaving 7 bases between the germline ends. Rectal tissue came from one to two pinch biopsies taken at colonoscopy. Measured with immunoSEQ multiplex PCR; TCRdb has only the in-frame clones, and not every one. The table shows 40,000 to 55,000 clones, with 78% occurring only once. The chain has TRBV27 and TRBJ1-2; D not certain. The sequence came from a girl between 5 and 17 years old with moderate ulcerative colitis. Material for sequencing was gut tissue. The CDR3 nucleotides are TGTGCCAGCAGTTTATCGATCTCTTATGGCTACACCTTC. Amino acid sequence: CASSLSISYGYTF.